Sequencing of this T cell receptor beta chain was carried out in a study of CD8 T cells in Susac syndrome. The CDR3 is 13 amino acids. V dropped 6 bases and J dropped 6; count of bases not matched to a gene: 5. Random hexamers primed reverse transcription of about 0.5 to 1 ug RNA. TCRdb analysed the immunoSEQ multiplex PCR reads with MiXCR anew, one entry per CDR3 protein. In the table there are around 150,000 distinct CDR3 sequences, around 94% of which are singletons. The specimen was CD4+ T cells from PBMCs. V gene TRBV12-3 or TRBV12-4 combines with J gene TRBJ2-1; 7 bases are a match to TRBD1. This receptor was obtained from a human donor with multiple sclerosis. The CDR3 region has the DNA TGTGCCAGCAGGCAACAGGGGAGCAATGAGCAGTTCTTC. Translated: CASRQQGSNEQFF.